The 19 T cell receptor beta chains below all came from one sample that was sequenced in a study of T cell responses to AZD1222 COVID-19 vaccine. TCRdb's table, derived via immunoSEQ multiplex PCR, lists solely in-frame clones and lacks some. This table has over 85,000 clones, about 90% appearing once. Sequencing used peripheral blood, obtained 28 days after the second AZD1222 dose. These receptors all come from an adult who received the AZD1222 COVID-19 vaccine.

The gene calls are TRBV4-1 and TRBJ1-2; 9 bases align to TRBD1. Trimming took 0 bases from V and 3 from J; bases not matched to a gene: 14. The CDR3 sequence is 19 residues long. Germline CDR1 and CDR2: MGHRA and YSYEKL. Written as DNA, the CDR3 is TGCGCCAGCAGCCAAGAAGGTGGGGAACAGGGGGCAGTCGACTATGGCTACACCTTC. This encodes CASSQEGGEQGAVDYGYTF.

This chain joins TRBV7-8 and TRBJ1-2; 8 bases are a match to TRBD1. The CDR3 has 17 amino acids. J gave up 4 bases and V 1 base, and 11 bases lay outside the gene matches. Germline V CDR1 and CDR2: SGHVS, FQNEAQ. The CDR3 is CASSLDSGTGAFYGYTF. CDR3 nucleotides: TGTGCCAGCAGCTTAGATTCCGGGACAGGAGCCTTCTATGGCTACACCTTC.

The chain employs TRBV6-5 and TRBJ1-6; no firm D call. Trimming took 6 bases from V and 4 from J, leaving 10 bases between them. The CDR3 sequence is 14 residues long. Germline V gene lookup returns CDR1 MNHEY and CDR2 SVGAGI. CDR3 residues: CASRDSSYNSPLHF. The CDR3 nucleotides read TGTGCCAGCAGAGATTCTTCATATAATTCACCCCTCCACTTT.

V gene TRBV29-1 combines with J gene TRBJ2-3, with D unclear. The CDR3 consists of 12 residues. CDR1 and CDR2 from the germline V gene are SQVTM and ANQGSEA. The V end lost 6 bases, the J end lost 3 bases, and 10 bases lay between the germline ends. CDR3 DNA sequence: TGCAGCGTCGACGGGTTGACAGATACGCAGTATTTT. This codes for CSVDGLTDTQYF.

V and J are TRBV30 and TRBJ1-5; D is ambiguous. V was cut by 0 bases and J by 5 bases, with 8 bases left in between. There are 13 residues in the CDR3. Germline V gives CDR1 GTSNPN, CDR2 SVGIG (reference sequence). CDR3 residues: CAWSVLGHQPQHF. The CDR3 nucleotides read TGTGCCTGGAGTGTACTTGGACATCAGCCCCAGCATTTT.

The chain joins TRBV9 to TRBJ2-7; either TRBD1 or TRBD2 may supply D (5 bases each). The CDR3 runs to 14 residues. CDR1 SGDLS and CDR2 YYNGEE come from the germline V gene. Trimming stripped 3 bases from V and 3 bases from J, with 13 bases between. The CDR3 DNA is TGTGCCAGCAGCGGTTCGGGGACCAACTACGAGCAGTACTTC. It codes for CASSGSGTNYEQYF.

This chain joins TRBV19 and TRBJ1-5; no clear D gene. The CDR3 totals 15 residues. Germline V gene data show CDR1 as LNHDA and CDR2 as SQIVND (reference sequence). Deletions cut 3 bases from V and 0 bases from J, with 9 bases between. Here the CDR3 DNA reads TGTGCCAGTAGTATCGTAGGGCGTAGCAATCAGCCCCAGCATTTT. Its translation: CASSIVGRSNQPQHF.

The chain has TRBV12-3 or TRBV12-4 and TRBJ2-7; D not certain. The CDR3 extends over 11 amino acids. Trimming shortened V by 5 bases and J by 7 bases, and 9 bases separated the two germline ends. The CDR3 spells CASSLRREQYF. Written as DNA, the CDR3 is TGTGCCAGCAGTCTCCGTCGGGAGCAGTACTTC.

CDR3 sequence: CATSDRGAIYF. CDR3 DNA: TGTGCCACCAGTGACCGGGGGGCCATATATTTT. The chain uses TRBV24-1 and TRBJ1-3, with D perhaps matching TRBD1 (5 bases). CDR3 size: 11 residues. Looked up from germline, CDR1 is KGHDR and CDR2 is SFDVKD. The V end was cut by 4 bases, the J end by 11 bases, with 8 bases between.

The chain combines TRBV3-1 (or the pseudogene TRBV3-2) with TRBJ1-6; TRBD1 might be the D (5 bases). Trimming stripped 5 bases from V and 8 bases from J, with 13 bases between. Germline CDR1 reads LGHDT; CDR2 reads YNNKEL (reference sequence). The CDR3 loop spans 14 amino acids. CDR3 nucleotide sequence: TGTGCCAGCAGCTACCGGGACCGTTATTCACCCCTCCACTTT. Its translation is CASSYRDRYSPLHF.

J is TRBJ2-3 and V is TRBV5-1, with D unresolved. This CDR3 comprises 11 residues. V shed 1 base and J shed 6 bases, with 3 bases lying between them. The germline V gene encodes CDR1 SGHRS and CDR2 YFSETQ. CDR3 coding DNA: TGCGCCAGCAGCTTGAGGGATACGCAGTATTTT. Translated, it gives CASSLRDTQYF. Complete variable domain (other parts from reference TRBV5-1 and TRBJ2-3): KAGVTQTPRYLIKTRGQQVTLSCSPISGHRSVSWYQQTPGQGLQFLFEYFSETQRNKGNFPGRFSGRQFSNSRSEMNVSTLELGDSALYLCASSLRDTQYFGPGTRLTVL.

For the CDR3, the DNA is TGTGCCAGCAGCTTAGAGGCCGGGGGGGAGACCCAGTACTTC. Translated: CASSLEAGGETQYF. This chain connects TRBV7-6 to TRBJ2-5; 7 nucleotides agree with TRBD2. The CDR3 extends over 14 amino acids. The V segment lost 1 base and the J segment 5 bases; nucleotides outside the gene matches: 4. Germline V CDR1 and CDR2: SGHVS, FNYEAQ.

This chain links TRBV1 with TRBJ1-1. TRBV1 is a pseudogene locus. The CDR3 is 12 residues long. The DNA of the CDR3 is TGCACCAGCAGCCACTGGGACACTGAAGCTTTCTTT. Encoded protein: CTSSHWDTEAFF.

This rearrangement joins TRBV4-2 to TRBJ2-7; tentative D call: TRBD2 (5 bases). The CDR3 has 14 amino acids. Trimming removed 1 base from V and 7 bases from J, with 14 bases in between. From germline, CDR1 is LGHNA and CDR2 YNFKEQ. In DNA form, the CDR3 reads TGTGCCAGCAGCCAAGTGGAGAGGGCTCGAGAGCAGTACTTC. It translates to CASSQVERAREQYF.

This rearrangement joins TRBV11-3 to TRBJ2-7; tentative D call: TRBD1 (5 bases). CDR3 length: 15 residues. Germline V gene data show CDR1 as SGHNT and CDR2 as YENEEA. Trimming took 1 base from V and 2 from J, leaving 12 bases between them. This chain's CDR3 is CASSLGGQGPYEQYF. Written as DNA, the CDR3 is TGTGCCAGCAGCTTAGGAGGACAAGGACCCTACGAGCAGTACTTC. Full variable domain (rest looked up from reference TRBV11-3 and TRBJ2-7): EAGVVQSPRYKIIEKKQPVAFWCNPISGHNTLYWYLQNLGQGPELLIRYENEEAVDDSQLPKDRFSAERLKGVDSTLKIQPAELGDSAVYLCASSLGGQGPYEQYFGPGTRLTVT.

The rearrangement uses TRBV3-1 (or the pseudogene TRBV3-2) and TRBJ2-1; D assignment may be TRBD1 or TRBD2 (5 bases each). CDR1 LGHDT and CDR2 YNNKEL come from the germline V gene (reference sequence). Trimming removed 4 bases from V and 6 bases from J, with 16 bases in between. This CDR3 is 15 amino acids long. Written as DNA, the CDR3 is TGTGCCAGCAGCCCCGGGACCAGGCCATCCAATGAGCAGTTCTTC. Translating gives CASSPGTRPSNEQFF.

This sequence joins TRBV5-1 and TRBJ1-2, with D possibly matching TRBD1 (5 bases). V shed 0 bases and J shed 8 bases, with 14 bases lying between them. The germline CDR1 and CDR2 sequences are SGHRS and YFSETQ. The CDR3 loop spans 14 amino acids. The CDR3 reads CASSLAGYGDGYTF. In DNA form, the CDR3 reads TGCGCCAGCAGCTTGGCGGGTTACGGGGACGGCTACACCTTC.

The chain couples TRBV19 to TRBJ1-5; D is undetermined. V was shortened by 5 bases and J by 5 bases, with 10 bases between the two germline ends. The CDR3 runs to 13 residues. The germline V gene encodes CDR1 LNHDA and CDR2 SQIVND (reference sequence). CDR3 loop: CASSPVADQPQHF. CDR3 nucleotides: TGTGCCAGTAGTCCTGTAGCCGATCAGCCCCAGCATTTT.

The chain is built from TRBV4-1 and TRBJ2-7; 12 nucleotides match TRBD2. V lost 4 bases, J lost 2 bases, and 6 bases stayed unmatched. Germline V gene sequence: CDR1 MGHRA, CDR2 YSYEKL. There are 16 residues in the CDR3. In DNA form, the CDR3 reads TGCGCCAGCAGCCTATTTTGGACTAGCGGGACCTACGAGCAGTACTTC. It yields the protein CASSLFWTSGTYEQYF.